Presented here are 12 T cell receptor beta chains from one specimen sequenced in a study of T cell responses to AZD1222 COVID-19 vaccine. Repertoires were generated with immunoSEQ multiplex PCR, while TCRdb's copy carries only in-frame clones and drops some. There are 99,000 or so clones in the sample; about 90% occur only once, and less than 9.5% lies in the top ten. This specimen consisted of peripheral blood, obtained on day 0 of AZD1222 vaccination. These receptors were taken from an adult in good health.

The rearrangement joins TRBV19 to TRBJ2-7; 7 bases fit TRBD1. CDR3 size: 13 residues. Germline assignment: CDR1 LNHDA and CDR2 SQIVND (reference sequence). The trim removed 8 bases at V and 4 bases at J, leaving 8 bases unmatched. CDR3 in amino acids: CASSTGETYEQYF. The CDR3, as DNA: TGTGCCAGTTCAACAGGGGAAACGTACGAGCAGTACTTC.

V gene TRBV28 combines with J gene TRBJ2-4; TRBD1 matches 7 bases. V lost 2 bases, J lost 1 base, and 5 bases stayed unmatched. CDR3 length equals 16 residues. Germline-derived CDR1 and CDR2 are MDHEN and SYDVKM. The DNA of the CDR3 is TGTGCCAGCAGTTTAACAGGGGTTGCGGCCAAAAACATTCAGTACTTC. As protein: CASSLTGVAAKNIQYF.

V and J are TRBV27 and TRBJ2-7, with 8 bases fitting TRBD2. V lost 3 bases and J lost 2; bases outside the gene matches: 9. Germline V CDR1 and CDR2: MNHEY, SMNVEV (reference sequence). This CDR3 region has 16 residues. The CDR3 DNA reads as TGTGCCAGCAGTTTCGAGTCCGGGACTAGTCCCTACGAGCAGTACTTC. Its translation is CASSFESGTSPYEQYF.

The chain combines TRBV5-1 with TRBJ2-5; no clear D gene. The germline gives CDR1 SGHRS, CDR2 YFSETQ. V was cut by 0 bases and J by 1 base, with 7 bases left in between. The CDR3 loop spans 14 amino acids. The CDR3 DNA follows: TGCGCCAGCAGCTTGGGGCAGACCCAAGAGACCCAGTACTTC. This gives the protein CASSLGQTQETQYF.

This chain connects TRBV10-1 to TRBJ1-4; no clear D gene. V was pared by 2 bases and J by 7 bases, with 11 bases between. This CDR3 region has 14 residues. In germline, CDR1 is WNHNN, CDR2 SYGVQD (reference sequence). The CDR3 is CASSESRRGEKLFF. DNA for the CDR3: TGCGCCAGCAGTGAGAGTCGAAGAGGTGAAAAACTGTTTTTT.

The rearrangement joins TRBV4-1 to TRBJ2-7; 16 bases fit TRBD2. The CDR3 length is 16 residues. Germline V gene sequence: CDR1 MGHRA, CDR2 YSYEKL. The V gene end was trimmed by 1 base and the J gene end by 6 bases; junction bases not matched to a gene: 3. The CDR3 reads CASSQVGTSGGGEQYF. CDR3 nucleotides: TGCGCCAGCAGCCAAGTCGGGACTAGCGGGGGGGGCGAGCAGTACTTC.

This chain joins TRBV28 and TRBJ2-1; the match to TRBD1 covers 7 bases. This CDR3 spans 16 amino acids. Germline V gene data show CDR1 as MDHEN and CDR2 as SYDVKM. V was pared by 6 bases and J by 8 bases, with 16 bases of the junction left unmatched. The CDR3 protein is CASSPAWAGGLYEQFF. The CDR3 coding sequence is TGTGCCAGCAGCCCCGCTTGGGCAGGGGGATTATATGAGCAGTTCTTC.

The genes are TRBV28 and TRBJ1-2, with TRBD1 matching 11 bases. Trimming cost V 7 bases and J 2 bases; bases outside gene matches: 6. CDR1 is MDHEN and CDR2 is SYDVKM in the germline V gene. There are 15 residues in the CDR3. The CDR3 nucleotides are TGTGCCAGCACCTCCGGGACAGGGGGAAACTATGGCTACACCTTC. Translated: CASTSGTGGNYGYTF.

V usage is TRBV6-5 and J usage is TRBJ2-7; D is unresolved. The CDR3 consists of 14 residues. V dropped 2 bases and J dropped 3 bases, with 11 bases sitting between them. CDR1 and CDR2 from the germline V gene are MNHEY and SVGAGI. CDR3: CASSYRTGYYEQYF. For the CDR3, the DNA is TGTGCCAGCAGTTACAGAACTGGCTACTACGAGCAGTACTTC.

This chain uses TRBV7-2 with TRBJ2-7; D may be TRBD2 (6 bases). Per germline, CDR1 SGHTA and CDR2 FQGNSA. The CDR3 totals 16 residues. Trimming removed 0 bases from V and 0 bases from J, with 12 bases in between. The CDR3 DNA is TGTGCCAGCAGCTTAGCCCCGGCGGGACGCTCCTACGAGCAGTACTTC. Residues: CASSLAPAGRSYEQYF.

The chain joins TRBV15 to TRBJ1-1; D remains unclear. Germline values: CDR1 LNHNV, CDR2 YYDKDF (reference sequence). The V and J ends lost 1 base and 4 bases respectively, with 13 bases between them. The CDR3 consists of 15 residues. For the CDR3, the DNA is TGTGCCACCAGCAGAGGAGGGAGTGGGAGCACTGAAGCTTTCTTT. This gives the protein CATSRGGSGSTEAFF. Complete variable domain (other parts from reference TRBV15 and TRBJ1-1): DAMVIQNPRYQVTQFGKPVTLSCSQTLNHNVMYWYQQKSSQAPKLLFHYYDKDFNNEADTPDNFQSRRPNTSFCFLDIRSPGLGDTAMYLCATSRGGSGSTEAFFGQGTRLTVV.

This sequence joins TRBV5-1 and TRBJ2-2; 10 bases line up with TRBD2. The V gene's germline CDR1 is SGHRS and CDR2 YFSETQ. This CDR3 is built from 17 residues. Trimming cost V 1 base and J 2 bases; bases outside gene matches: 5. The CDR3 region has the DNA TGCGCCAGCAGCTTGCAGGCTAGCGGGGGCAACACCGGGGAGCTGTTTTTT. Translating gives CASSLQASGGNTGELFF.